This is a list of T cell receptor beta chains from one sample in a study of blood T cell repertoires in COVID-19. Assay used: immunoSEQ multiplex PCR; TCRdb lists only in-frame clones, some missing. The table has 290,000 or so clones, about 93% seen once. Specimen: PBMCs or T cells enriched from blood (not recorded which). The receptors come from a woman aged 25 to 39 who had recovered from COVID-19. Both conserved end residues are part of each CDR3. The order of the fields is J gene, D gene, V gene, CDR3 DNA, CDR3 protein. D genes are given only for firm matches.

TRBJ2-1,TRBD2,TRBV4-1,TGCGCCAGCAGCCTTGGGACTAGCGGGAGTAGGCAGTTCTTC,CASSLGTSGSRQFF
TRBJ1-3,TRBD1,TRBV6-5,TGTGCCACCGGACAGGGAACCTCCTCTGGAAACACCATATATTTT,CATGQGTSSGNTIYF
TRBJ1-4,NA,TRBV7-9,TGTGCCAGCAGCCCGGGGGTATCTAATGAAAAACTGTTTTTT,CASSPGVSNEKLFF
TRBJ1-5,TRBD1,TRBV6-5,TGTGCCAGCAGTCCCGGGACAGGGGGATTTCAGCCCCAGCATTTT,CASSPGTGGFQPQHF
TRBJ2-5,NA,TRBV9,TGTGCCAGCAGCAATAGCGGATCCTACCAAGAGACCCAGTACTTC,CASSNSGSYQETQYF
TRBJ2-1,TRBD2,TRBV14,TGTGCCAGCAGCCAATTCATAGGGACTAGCTATGAGCAGTTCTTC,CASSQFIGTSYEQFF
TRBJ1-2,TRBD1,TRBV30,TGTGCCTGGATCGACAGGGCCTATGGCTACACCTTC,CAWIDRAYGYTF
TRBJ2-7,NA,TRBV7-9,TGTGCCAGCAGCTTTAGCGGAGGGGCCTCCTACGAGCAGTACTTC,CASSFSGGASYEQYF
TRBJ2-3,NA,TRBV18,TGTGCCAGCTCACCCCCAGGGGTCAGAAGCACAGATACGCAGTATTTT,CASSPPGVRSTDTQYF
TRBJ1-2,NA,TRBV7-9,TGTGCCAGCAGCTTAGAGGGGACATACTATGGCTACACCTTC,CASSLEGTYYGYTF
TRBJ2-2,TRBD1,TRBV7-6,TGTGCCAGCAGCCGCGACAGGGCCGGGGAGCTGTTTTTT,CASSRDRAGELFF